This T cell receptor beta chain came from a study of cytomegalovirus exposure and HLA in healthy donors. Trimming took off 7 bases at V and 1 base at J, with 7 bases between the two ends. Germline CDR1 is MDHEN and CDR2 is SYDVKM. The CDR3 extends over 12 amino acids. Points on this clone: Its antigen is not identified.

Those who donated were healthy bone marrow donors. Primers for the PCR totalled 60 Vbeta and 13 Jbeta. Assay used: immunoSEQ multiplex PCR; TCRdb lists only in-frame clones, some missing. In the table there are more than 150,000 clones, 83% of which are singletons. Findings and caveats of the study: There were several of the most significant clusters that appeared linked to common viral pathogens in a later analysis. A prior analysis recorded that most TCR beta V segments were productive about 90% or about 30% of the time.

The sequenced material came from PBMCs. This TCR was recovered from a man aged 50 to 59 in good health and CMV-seronegative. The chain combines TRBV28 with TRBJ1-2; no reliable D call. Written as DNA, the CDR3 is TGTGCCAGCACGCGGATTAACTATGGCTACACCTTC. It translates to CASTRINYGYTF.